These T cell receptor beta chains were read from a single sample in a study of control samples from healthy donors and cancer patients. Method: immunoSEQ multiplex PCR; TCRdb's copy keeps in-frame clones and lacks some. The sample shows roughly 170,000 clones, more than 85% of them seen only once. The source material was blood. The source is a woman between 40 and 55 years old in good health. Each CDR3 is given with its conserved first and last residue. Each record gives: V gene, J gene, clone size, D gene, CDR3 DNA, CDR3 protein. The D gene is left open where the match is weak. Only some rows state a clone size, as once, few, many or a class for expanded clones.

v_gene: TRBV27
j_gene: TRBJ1-6
abundance: -
d_gene: -
CDR3nt: TGTGCCAGCAGGGAACATAGCTCCTATAATTCACCCCTCCACTTT
CDR3aa: CASREHSSYNSPLHF

v_gene: TRBV7-9
j_gene: TRBJ1-4
abundance: -
d_gene: -
CDR3nt: TGTGCCAGCAGCCCGGACATTCCTGATGAAAAACTGTTTTTT
CDR3aa: CASSPDIPDEKLFF

v_gene: TRBV4-1
j_gene: TRBJ2-7
abundance: -
d_gene: -
CDR3nt: TGCGCCAGCAGCCCTAGGACAGACGCAGGGGAGCAGTACTTC
CDR3aa: CASSPRTDAGEQYF

v_gene: TRBV6-5
j_gene: TRBJ1-3
abundance: -
d_gene: -
CDR3nt: TGTGCCAGCACCCCCGGGGAAAGAAACACCATATATTTT
CDR3aa: CASTPGERNTIYF

v_gene: TRBV20-1
j_gene: TRBJ1-1
abundance: -
d_gene: -
CDR3nt: TGCAGTGCTACTACGACAGGCGAAGCTTTCTTT
CDR3aa: CSATTTGEAFF

v_gene: TRBV5-6
j_gene: TRBJ1-4
abundance: few
d_gene: -
CDR3nt: TGTGCCAGCAGCGTCGAGGGTGAAAAACTGTTTTTT
CDR3aa: CASSVEGEKLFF

v_gene: TRBV5-1
j_gene: TRBJ1-2
abundance: -
d_gene: -
CDR3nt: TGCGCCAGCAGCTTACAGGACCATGGCTACACCTTC
CDR3aa: CASSLQDHGYTF

v_gene: TRBV27
j_gene: TRBJ1-5
abundance: -
d_gene: -
CDR3nt: TGTGCCAGCAGTTTATCTAGGGGGAATCAGCCCCAGCATTTT
CDR3aa: CASSLSRGNQPQHF

v_gene: TRBV7-9
j_gene: TRBJ2-2
abundance: -
d_gene: -
CDR3nt: TGTGCCAGCAGCGCCAGGACAGCTCCTGACCGGGAGCTGTTTTTT
CDR3aa: CASSARTAPDRELFF

v_gene: TRBV19
j_gene: TRBJ2-7
abundance: -
d_gene: -
CDR3nt: TGTGCCAGTAGTATCGGGATGGTTTCGTACTACGAGCAGTACTTC
CDR3aa: CASSIGMVSYYEQYF

v_gene: TRBV6-5
j_gene: TRBJ2-2
abundance: -
d_gene: -
CDR3nt: TGTGCCAGCAGTTATGTGGCCATCTACGGGGAGCTGTTTTTT
CDR3aa: CASSYVAIYGELFF

v_gene: TRBV7-9
j_gene: TRBJ2-7
abundance: once
d_gene: TRBD2
CDR3nt: TGTGCCAGCAGCCCCCGGGGGGGCAGCGAGCAGTACTTC
CDR3aa: CASSPRGGSEQYF

v_gene: TRBV18
j_gene: TRBJ2-1
abundance: -
d_gene: -
CDR3nt: TGTGCCAGCTCACCACGGGGCAGCCCAACTTGGGATGAGCAGTTCTTC
CDR3aa: CASSPRGSPTWDEQFF

v_gene: TRBV7-9
j_gene: TRBJ2-1
abundance: once
d_gene: TRBD2
CDR3nt: TGTGCCAGCAGCTCCCCGGGGGGGCCGTACAATGAGCAGTTCTTC
CDR3aa: CASSSPGGPYNEQFF

v_gene: TRBV27
j_gene: TRBJ1-5
abundance: few
d_gene: -
CDR3nt: TGTGCCAGCAGTTTAGGGGCGAGGAGCAATCAGCCCCAGCATTTT
CDR3aa: CASSLGARSNQPQHF

v_gene: TRBV12-3/TRBV12-4
j_gene: TRBJ1-2
abundance: -
d_gene: -
CDR3nt: TGTGCCAGCAGGGCGGGGCTGGGAGGCTACACCTTC
CDR3aa: CASRAGLGGYTF

v_gene: TRBV6-5
j_gene: TRBJ1-2
abundance: -
d_gene: -
CDR3nt: TGTGCCAGCAGAGCTGAATTAAACTATGGCTACACCTTC
CDR3aa: CASRAELNYGYTF

v_gene: TRBV5-1
j_gene: TRBJ2-2
abundance: -
d_gene: TRBD2
CDR3nt: TGCGCCAGCAGCTTGAGCGGGGGGGCCGACGGGGAGCTGTTTTTT
CDR3aa: CASSLSGGADGELFF

v_gene: TRBV24-1
j_gene: TRBJ2-4
abundance: -
d_gene: TRBD2
CDR3nt: TGTGCCAAACTAGCGGCACCCAAAAACATTCAGTACTTC
CDR3aa: CAKLAAPKNIQYF

v_gene: TRBV5-1
j_gene: TRBJ2-3
abundance: -
d_gene: -
CDR3nt: TGCGCCAGCAGCGTGGCAGCTAACACAGATACGCAGTATTTT
CDR3aa: CASSVAANTDTQYF

v_gene: TRBV11-2
j_gene: TRBJ2-7
abundance: -
d_gene: TRBD1
CDR3nt: TGTGCCAGCAGCTTAGGGGGACAGTATCACTACGAGCAGTACTTC
CDR3aa: CASSLGGQYHYEQYF

v_gene: TRBV25-1
j_gene: TRBJ1-6
abundance: -
d_gene: -
CDR3nt: TGTGCCAGCAGTGACCCCCCGGGGTGGTTCCACTTT
CDR3aa: CASSDPPGWFHF

v_gene: TRBV7-9
j_gene: TRBJ1-1
abundance: -
d_gene: -
CDR3nt: TGTGCCAGCAGAGACTACACTGAAGCTTTCTTT
CDR3aa: CASRDYTEAFF

v_gene: TRBV9
j_gene: TRBJ2-5
abundance: -
d_gene: TRBD2
CDR3nt: TGTGCCAGCAGCATCATAGCGGGGGGCTCCCAAGAGACCCAGTACTTC
CDR3aa: CASSIIAGGSQETQYF

v_gene: TRBV4-1
j_gene: TRBJ1-5
abundance: -
d_gene: -
CDR3nt: TGCGCCAGCAGCCAAGGGGTGTTAGGGAGCAATCAGCCCCAGCATTTT
CDR3aa: CASSQGVLGSNQPQHF

v_gene: TRBV3-1/TRBV3-2
j_gene: TRBJ1-1
abundance: -
d_gene: TRBD1
CDR3nt: TGTGCCAGCAGCGCTGGACAGGGGAACACTGAAGCTTTCTTT
CDR3aa: CASSAGQGNTEAFF

v_gene: TRBV11-2
j_gene: TRBJ2-7
abundance: -
d_gene: -
CDR3nt: TGTGCCAGCAGCTTAGGAGGGCCAACCTACGAGCAGTACTTC
CDR3aa: CASSLGGPTYEQYF

v_gene: TRBV12-3/TRBV12-4
j_gene: TRBJ2-1
abundance: -
d_gene: -
CDR3nt: TGTGCCAGCAGTTTATTTACGAATGAGCAGTTCTTC
CDR3aa: CASSLFTNEQFF

v_gene: TRBV7-9
j_gene: TRBJ2-7
abundance: -
d_gene: TRBD1
CDR3nt: TGTGCCAGCAGCCCTCGACAGGGGGCCTACGAGCAGTACTTC
CDR3aa: CASSPRQGAYEQYF

v_gene: TRBV5-6
j_gene: TRBJ1-4
abundance: many
d_gene: -
CDR3nt: TGTGCCAGCAGCACCGGGTGGACTAATGAAAAACTGTTTTTT
CDR3aa: CASSTGWTNEKLFF

v_gene: TRBV7-9
j_gene: TRBJ2-7
abundance: -
d_gene: TRBD1
CDR3nt: TGTGCCAGCAGCTTAGCCTCAGGGGGCCACGAGCAGTACTTC
CDR3aa: CASSLASGGHEQYF

v_gene: TRBV11-2
j_gene: TRBJ2-5
abundance: -
d_gene: TRBD1
CDR3nt: TGTGCCAGCAGCTTAGTAGGGACAGGGGGCTTGGAGACCCAGTACTTC
CDR3aa: CASSLVGTGGLETQYF

v_gene: TRBV11-2
j_gene: TRBJ2-7
abundance: -
d_gene: -
CDR3nt: TGTGCCAGCAGCTTGTCCGTTTCCGGGACCTACGAGCAGTACTTC
CDR3aa: CASSLSVSGTYEQYF

v_gene: TRBV29-1
j_gene: TRBJ1-1
abundance: -
d_gene: -
CDR3nt: TGCAGCGTCGTTCCAAAAGCTGGGGGGACTGAAGCTTTCTTT
CDR3aa: CSVVPKAGGTEAFF

v_gene: TRBV7-9
j_gene: TRBJ2-7
abundance: -
d_gene: -
CDR3nt: TGTGCCAGCAGCTCCTCGGCTCGAGACTACGAGCAGTACTTC
CDR3aa: CASSSSARDYEQYF

v_gene: TRBV5-6
j_gene: TRBJ2-5
abundance: -
d_gene: -
CDR3nt: TGTGCCAGCAGCTTGATGGAGACCCAGTACTTC
CDR3aa: CASSLMETQYF